A single sample is the source of the 20 T cell receptor beta chains below, sequenced in a study of radiotherapy plus CTLA-4 blockade in lung cancer. This table comes from immunoSEQ multiplex PCR, and its TCRdb copy is limited to in-frame clones, with some not included. The sample yields 75,000 to 100,000 clones, approximately 74% seen once. The sample here was peripheral blood, taken from a patient treated with radiotherapy plus ipilimumab. Source of these receptors: a human donor with non-small cell lung cancer who had a partial response to radiotherapy plus ipilimumab. Some clones in this sample may be carry-over from other donors' samples.

V usage is TRBV28 and J usage is TRBJ1-1, with TRBD1 matching 7 bases. The CDR3 totals 13 residues. The germline V gene has CDR1 MDHEN and CDR2 SYDVKM. The trim removed 6 bases at V and 7 bases at J, leaving 8 bases unmatched. The CDR3, as DNA: TGTGCCAGCAGGCCAGGGGGTAAGGGTGAAGCTTTCTTT. This sequence encodes CASRPGGKGEAFF.

The rearrangement joins TRBV4-3 to TRBJ1-2; 11 nucleotides line up with TRBD1. This CDR3 contains 15 residues. Per germline, CDR1 LGHNA and CDR2 YSLEER. V lost 3 bases, J lost 7 bases, and 7 bases stayed unmatched. CDR3 coding DNA: TGCGCCAGCAGCCAGGGGGACAGGGGGAGCACTGGCTACACCTTC. Translating gives CASSQGDRGSTGYTF.

The J gene is TRBJ2-3, the V gene TRBV9; 7 nucleotides line up with TRBD2. Germline lookup yields CDR1 SGDLS and CDR2 YYNGEE. CDR3 length: 16 residues. The V and J ends lost 0 bases and 4 bases, in that order; junction bases with no gene match: 8. In DNA form, the CDR3 reads TGTGCCAGCAGCGTAGTAGGGAGGGAAGGATCAGATACGCAGTATTTT. Translation gives CASSVVGREGSDTQYF.

This clone was observed a handful of times. V and J are TRBV7-2 and TRBJ2-1, with TRBD2 as a possible D gene (5 bases). The V end was cut by 4 bases, the J end by 0 bases, with 10 bases between. Germline V CDR1 and CDR2: SGHTA, FQGNSA. This CDR3 spans 15 amino acids. CDR3 DNA sequence: TGTGCCAGCAGCTCGTATCGGGGCTCCTACAATGAGCAGTTCTTC. Residues: CASSSYRGSYNEQFF.

In this sample, this clone turned up a few times. CDR3 in amino acids: CASSDARTEETQYF. The CDR3 nucleotides read TGTGCCAGCAGCGACGCAAGGACAGAAGAGACCCAGTACTTC. The chain combines TRBV5-4 with TRBJ2-5; D is possibly TRBD1 (6 bases). The V gene's germline CDR1 is SGHNT and CDR2 YYREEE (reference sequence). The CDR3 runs 14 residues. V was pared by 4 bases and J by 3 bases, with 13 bases between.

In this sample, this clone turned up a few times. The J gene is TRBJ2-3, the V gene TRBV6-6, with D unclear. Trimming left V 0 bases short and J 6 bases short, with 7 bases between. The CDR3 consists of 13 residues. CDR1 and CDR2 from the germline V gene are MNHNY and SVGAGI (reference sequence). CDR3 bases: TGTGCCAGCAGTTACTCGAAGAGTGATACGCAGTATTTT. It is translated as CASSYSKSDTQYF.

This clone was counted only a few times. The genes are TRBV19 and TRBJ2-1; 10 bases line up with TRBD2. Losses at the gene ends were 5 bases for V and 4 bases for J; bases not matched to a gene: 2. The CDR3 runs 14 residues. Germline CDR1 is LNHDA and CDR2 is SQIVND (reference sequence). CDR3 protein: CASSHSGRYNEQFF. In DNA, the CDR3 is TGTGCCAGTAGTCATAGCGGGAGGTACAATGAGCAGTTCTTC. The complete variable domain, with remaining parts taken from reference TRBV19 and TRBJ2-1, reads DGGITQSPKYLFRKEGQNVTLSCEQNLNHDAMYWYRQDPGQGLRLIYYSQIVNDFQKGDIAEGYSVSREKKESFPLTVTSAQKNPTAFYLCASSHSGRYNEQFFGPGTRLTVL.

Points on this clone: This sample includes further DNA sequences coding for the same CDR3. The chain couples TRBV5-1 to TRBJ1-2, with TRBD1 as a possible D gene (5 bases). CDR3 length equals 15 residues. Per the germline V gene, CDR1 is SGHRS and CDR2 is YFSETQ. Deletions cut 4 bases from V and 3 bases from J, with 16 bases between. In nucleotides, the CDR3 is TGCGCCAGCAGCCCAGGGCAGGCGTTTGACTATGGCTACACCTTC. This sequence encodes CASSPGQAFDYGYTF.

This chain links TRBV11-1 with TRBJ1-4, with D unresolved. The V gene's germline CDR1 is SGHAT and CDR2 FQDESV (reference sequence). The CDR3 covers 14 residues. The germline V and J ends were trimmed by 5 bases and 3 bases, with 10 bases remaining between them. The CDR3 DNA is TGTGCCAGCAGCGTTAGTATGGCTAATGAAAAACTGTTTTTT. Translation: CASSVSMANEKLFF.

The chain has TRBV19 and TRBJ2-7; a possible D gene is TRBD1 (6 bases). Trimming removed 4 bases at V and 6 bases at J, with 7 bases between. Germline V gene lookup returns CDR1 LNHDA and CDR2 SQIVND (reference sequence). The CDR3 runs 11 residues. DNA of the CDR3: TGTGCCAGTAGTACAGGGGTCGAGCAGTACTTC. Protein sequence: CASSTGVEQYF.

There are a few counts of this clone. The chain couples TRBV6-6 to TRBJ1-2, with 7 nucleotides matching TRBD1. CDR1 MNHNY and CDR2 SVGAGI come from the germline V gene (reference sequence). This CDR3 comprises 13 residues. Trimming removed 5 bases from V and 2 bases from J; junction bases left unmatched: 2. The CDR3 region has the DNA TGTGCCAGCAGTCCGGGACAGAACTATGGCTACACCTTC. It translates to CASSPGQNYGYTF.

Regarding this clone: This sample includes further DNA sequences coding for the same CDR3. The rearrangement links TRBV7-9 to TRBJ2-5, with D possibly matching TRBD1 (7 bases). Trimming took 6 bases from V and 5 from J, leaving 22 bases between them. The V gene's germline CDR1 is SEHNR and CDR2 FQNEAQ (reference sequence). CDR3 length: 16 amino acids. DNA of the CDR3: TGTGCCAGCAGGCCTCTAGCAGGGGGGCCGTGGGAGACCCAGTACTTC. Encoded protein: CASRPLAGGPWETQYF.

Only one count was recorded for this clone. The chain couples TRBV11-2 to TRBJ2-1; 8 bases map to TRBD2. The CDR3 extends over 16 amino acids. J gave up 7 bases and V 5 bases, and 13 bases lay outside the gene matches. Germline V gene sequence: CDR1 SGHAT, CDR2 FQNNGV. The CDR3 bases are TGTGCCAGCAGCCGGTCCGGTGTCCGGGGGGGAAATGAGCAGTTCTTC. Residues: CASSRSGVRGGNEQFF.

The genes are TRBV5-8 and TRBJ2-3; the match to TRBD2 covers 8 bases. Germline trimming cut 4 bases from V and 0 bases from J; bases unmatched to any gene: 7. Germline V gene data show CDR1 as SGHTS and CDR2 as YDEGEE. The CDR3 spans 16 residues. The CDR3 DNA follows: TGTGCCAGCAGCATTCGGGGGGGCTCTAGCACAGATACGCAGTATTTT. Translating it yields CASSIRGGSSTDTQYF.

This clone was seen more than once but under ten times. This chain links TRBV19 with TRBJ2-2, with TRBD1 matching 8 bases. The CDR3 runs to 13 residues. Germline assignment: CDR1 LNHDA and CDR2 SQIVND (reference sequence). Trimming took 9 bases from V and 4 from J; bases not matched to a gene: 4. The CDR3 DNA reads TGTGCCAGCCGTGGACAGGGCACCGGGGAGCTGTTTTTT. This codes for CASRGQGTGELFF. The complete variable domain, with remaining parts taken from reference TRBV19 and TRBJ2-2, reads DGGITQSPKYLFRKEGQNVTLSCEQNLNHDAMYWYRQDPGQGLRLIYYSQIVNDFQKGDIAEGYSVSREKKESFPLTVTSAQKNPTAFYLCASRGQGTGELFFGEGSRLTVL.

This chain uses TRBV7-2 with TRBJ2-2; TRBD2 matches 9 bases. Germline V gives CDR1 SGHTA, CDR2 FQGNSA. CDR3 size: 16 residues. V lost 6 bases and J lost 5; bases outside the gene matches: 10. Here the CDR3 reads CASRIIAGEETGELFF. For the CDR3, the DNA is TGTGCCAGCAGGATCATAGCGGGAGAAGAAACCGGGGAGCTGTTTTTT.

This chain joins TRBV19 and TRBJ2-7; 7 bases are a match to TRBD1. This CDR3 is built from 14 residues. The germline V gene encodes CDR1 LNHDA and CDR2 SQIVND (reference sequence). J lost 6 bases, V lost 5 bases, and 10 bases had no gene match. The CDR3 DNA reads TGTGCCAGTAGTCCGACAGGGATCGGAGCCGAGCAGTACTTC. As protein: CASSPTGIGAEQYF.

This clone was counted only a few times. Here the CDR3 reads CSVGASGGAILSDTQYF. CDR3 nucleotides: TGCAGCGTTGGGGCTAGCGGGGGGGCCATCTTATCAGATACGCAGTATTTT. This chain joins TRBV29-1 and TRBJ2-3, with 12 bases lining up with TRBD2. CDR3 size: 17 residues. Germline V gene lookup returns CDR1 SQVTM and CDR2 ANQGSEA. The V and J ends lost 4 bases and 4 bases, in that order; junction bases with no gene match: 12.

V usage is TRBV2 and J usage is TRBJ2-3; 7 positions match TRBD1. Germline V gene sequence: CDR1 SNHLY, CDR2 FYNNEI. CDR3 length: 15 residues. Trimming cost V 5 bases and J 2 bases; bases outside gene matches: 7. The CDR3 bases are TGTGCCAGCAGTCCCGACAGGGCACACACAGATACGCAGTATTTT. It yields the protein CASSPDRAHTDTQYF.

Concerning this clone: The same CDR3 also results from other DNA sequences found in this sample. The chain combines TRBV28 with TRBJ1-1; a possible D gene is TRBD1 (5 bases). Trimming pared 3 bases from V and 4 bases from J, leaving 9 bases between. The germline gives CDR1 MDHEN, CDR2 SYDVKM. This CDR3 has 13 amino acids. CDR3 DNA: TGTGCCAGCAGTTTCGGCAGGGCCACTGAAGCTTTCTTT. Its translation is CASSFGRATEAFF.